The T cell receptor beta chain described here comes from a study of blood T cell repertoires in COVID-19. There are 17 residues in the CDR3. V lost 5 bases, J lost 4 bases, and 12 bases stayed unmatched. Germline lookup yields CDR1 MNHNY and CDR2 SVGAGI (reference sequence). The table came from immunoSEQ multiplex PCR; TCRdb's copy has only in-frame clones and leaves some out. This repertoire shows approximately 220,000 clones, 85% to 90% found once; its top ten account for roughly 3.7%. The table lists this clone with a count of one. This receptor was identified in a woman aged 18-35 years in a cohort exposed to, infected with or recovered from COVID-19 (not recorded which). The rearrangement uses TRBV6-6 and TRBJ2-1; 9 nucleotides line up with TRBD1. Sequencing input: PBMCs or T cells enriched from blood (not recorded which). As DNA, the CDR3 is TGTGCCAGCAGTCGTCTGAATCCGGGACAGGGTTACAATGAGCAGTTCTTC. It codes for CASSRLNPGQGYNEQFF.